The 26 T cell receptor beta chains presented below share a single source sample, sequenced in a study of T cell clonotyping in hematopoietic cell transplantation. Some clones are missing from TCRdb's copy, which holds only in-frame ones; the method was immunoSEQ multiplex PCR. The sample contains 7,000 to 9,000 clones, more than 75% of which appear only once. This specimen was PBMCs, taken 100 days after allogeneic stem cell transplant. The origin of the receptors is a male patient in his fifties who had an allogeneic stem cell transplant from a related donor, so the T cells may come from the graft donor. Some clones in this sample may be carry-over from other donors' samples.

V is TRBV5-1 and J is TRBJ2-2, with D unclear. The germline CDR1 and CDR2 sequences are SGHRS and YFSETQ. The CDR3 length is 18 residues. V lost 1 base, J lost 4 bases, and 20 bases lay in between. In DNA form, the CDR3 reads TGCGCCAGCAGCTTGTATTTTTTAGGCATCTCAAGCACCGGGGAGCTGTTTTTT. This translates into CASSLYFLGISSTGELFF.

In nucleotides, the CDR3 is TGCAGCGTCTGGACCGCCACCGGATCCCAAGAGACCCAGTACTTC. Translation: CSVWTATGSQETQYF. The J gene is TRBJ2-5, the V gene TRBV29-1; no clear D gene. The CDR3 covers 15 residues. V was shortened by 6 bases and J by 1 base, with 18 bases between the two germline ends. CDR1 and CDR2 from the germline V gene are SQVTM and ANQGSEA.

The chain couples TRBV29-1 to TRBJ2-1; perhaps TRBD1 as D (6 bases). The germline V and J ends were trimmed by 3 bases and 8 bases, with 17 bases remaining between them. Germline CDR1 reads SQVTM; CDR2 reads ANQGSEA. The CDR3 is 14 residues long. The chain's CDR3 is CSVDTGTPDYEQFF. Here the CDR3 DNA reads TGCAGCGTTGATACTGGGACACCAGACTATGAGCAGTTCTTC.

This clone was counted once. The V call is TRBV7-2, the J call TRBJ2-5; weak D call: TRBD1 (7 bases). The CDR3 has 14 residues. V dropped 4 bases and J dropped 11 bases, with 20 bases sitting between them. The germline gives CDR1 SGHTA, CDR2 FQGNSA. The CDR3 reads CASSSTGTSGEQYF. CDR3 in DNA: TGTGCCAGCAGCTCGACAGGGACCTCGGGGGAGCAGTACTTC. The whole variable domain, filled in from reference TRBV7-2 and TRBJ2-5, reads GAGVSQSPSNKVTEKGKDVELRCDPISGHTALYWYRQSLGQGLEFLIYFQGNSAPDKSGLPSDRFSAERTGGSVSTLTIQRTQQEDSAVYLCASSSTGTSGEQYFGPGTRLLVL.

V gene TRBV25-1 combines with J gene TRBJ1-1; D is unresolved. Germline V CDR1 and CDR2: MGHDK, SYGVNS. The CDR3 loop spans 13 amino acids. Trimming pared 4 bases from V and 9 bases from J, leaving 15 bases between. The CDR3 DNA follows: TGTGCCAGCAGTGTCAAAATCTCCACACAAGCTTTCTTT. It encodes CASSVKISTQAFF.

V is TRBV25-1 and J is TRBJ1-2; D call uncertain. Deletions cut 1 base from V and 8 bases from J, with 11 bases between. Germline CDR1 and CDR2: MGHDK and SYGVNS. The CDR3 is 13 residues long. CDR3 sequence reads: CASSELGARGYTF. CDR3 in DNA: TGTGCCAGCAGTGAATTAGGAGCCCGCGGCTACACCTTC.

This chain uses TRBV19 with TRBJ1-2; TRBD1 aligns across 11 bases. This CDR3 spans 13 amino acids. Germline-derived CDR1 and CDR2 are LNHDA and SQIVND (reference sequence). The junction had 6 bases not matched to a gene; V was cut back by 11 bases and J by 4 bases. Written as DNA, the CDR3 is TGTGCCGCAAGGACAGGGGGCCGCTATGGCTACACCTTC. Translation gives CAARTGGRYGYTF.

The CDR3 sequence is CASSEQGAGGVGNTIYF. The CDR3 nucleotides are TGTGCCAGCAGTGAACAGGGGGCAGGTGGCGTTGGAAACACCATATATTTT. The chain uses TRBV6-1 and TRBJ1-3; 8 bases agree with TRBD1. V lost 2 bases to trimming and J lost 3 bases; unmatched junction nucleotides: 9. CDR1 is MNHNS and CDR2 is SASEGT in the germline V gene. This CDR3 region has 17 residues.

This clone was seen only once. This chain uses TRBV7-9 with TRBJ1-2; D gene ambiguous. The V gene lost 5 bases and the J gene lost 4 bases, with 11 bases spanning the gap. This CDR3 spans 13 amino acids. Germline V CDR1 and CDR2: SEHNR, FQNEAQ (reference sequence). In DNA form, the CDR3 reads TGTGCCAGCAGCCTAATCGGACCCTATGGCTACACCTTC. Encoded protein: CASSLIGPYGYTF. The full variable domain, completed using reference TRBV7-9 and TRBJ1-2, is DTGVSQNPRHKITKRGQNVTFRCDPISEHNRLYWYRQTLGQGPEFLTYFQNEAQLEKSRLLSDRFSAERPKGSFSTLEIQRTEQGDSAMYLCASSLIGPYGYTFGSGTRLTVV.

The rearrangement links TRBV9 to TRBJ2-1; tentatively, D is TRBD1 or TRBD2 (6 bases each). With 0 bases removed from V and 8 bases from J, the gap between germline ends came to 12 bases. The CDR3 sequence is 14 residues long. Per the germline V gene, CDR1 is SGDLS and CDR2 is YYNGEE. CDR3 bases: TGTGCCAGCAGCGTAGGAGGGGGGCCCCATGAGCAGTTCTTC. Its translation is CASSVGGGPHEQFF.

The J gene is TRBJ2-7, the V gene TRBV29-1, with D uncertain. This CDR3 comprises 11 residues. Between the trimmed V and J ends, which lost 4 bases and 0 bases, there was a span of 4 bases. CDR1 is SQVTM, CDR2 ANQGSEA, per germline. CDR3 region: CSVVSSYEQYF. The CDR3 coding sequence is TGCAGCGTTGTTAGCTCCTACGAGCAGTACTTC.

This clone has only one observation. This sequence joins TRBV30 and TRBJ1-2, with D perhaps matching TRBD1 (5 bases). Deletions cut 4 bases from V and 1 base from J, with 16 bases between. Germline values: CDR1 GTSNPN, CDR2 SVGIG (reference sequence). CDR3 length: 15 amino acids. The CDR3 protein is CAWTKPGQGNYGYTF. CDR3 DNA: TGTGCCTGGACCAAACCGGGGCAGGGTAACTATGGCTACACCTTC.

This clone turned up a few times. V usage is TRBV29-1 and J usage is TRBJ1-2, with 8 bases lining up with TRBD1. The V gene end was trimmed by 7 bases and the J gene end by 3 bases; junction bases not matched to a gene: 7. Germline CDR1 SQVTM, CDR2 ANQGSEA. The CDR3 is 13 residues long. CDR3 amino acids: CSADTGGYYGYTF. CDR3 sequence (DNA): TGCAGCGCTGACACAGGGGGTTACTATGGCTACACCTTC.

V gene TRBV5-4 combines with J gene TRBJ2-2; 13 nucleotides agree with TRBD2. Germline CDR1 and CDR2: SGHNT and YYREEE (reference sequence). J lost 5 bases, V lost 4 bases, and 8 bases had no gene match. There are 17 residues in the CDR3. CDR3 bases: TGTGCCAGCAGCACGGGACTAGCGGGGTATGAAACCGGGGAGCTGTTTTTT. Its translation is CASSTGLAGYETGELFF.

J is TRBJ2-7 and V is TRBV5-4, with unresolved D. Per the germline V gene, CDR1 is SGHNT and CDR2 is YYREEE (reference sequence). Trimming left V 0 bases short and J 3 bases short, with 13 bases between. CDR3 length equals 15 residues. The CDR3: CASSLGANTYYEQYF. CDR3 sequence (DNA): TGTGCCAGCAGCTTGGGAGCAAATACCTACTACGAGCAGTACTTC.

The CDR3 is CASYARRDTQYF. For the CDR3, the DNA is TGCGCCAGCTACGCGCGACGCGATACGCAGTATTTT. The rearrangement uses TRBV5-1 and TRBJ2-3; D remains ambiguous. The germline V gene has CDR1 SGHRS and CDR2 YFSETQ. V was trimmed by 7 bases and J by 6 bases, leaving 12 bases between them. The CDR3 covers 12 residues.

The genes are TRBV4-1 and TRBJ1-5; D unclear. The V gene's germline CDR1 is MGHRA and CDR2 YSYEKL. V gave up 0 bases and J gave up 7 bases, with 10 bases separating them. The CDR3 is 14 amino acids. The CDR3 DNA follows: TGCGCCAGCAGCCAAGAATGGTTAAGACAGCCCCAGCATTTT. This sequence encodes CASSQEWLRQPQHF.

V and J are TRBV7-2 and TRBJ1-1; D is perhaps TRBD1 (6 bases). The CDR3 runs 14 residues. Trimming removed 2 bases from V and 3 bases from J, with 10 bases in between. Germline CDR1 reads SGHTA; CDR2 reads FQGNSA. The CDR3 DNA reads TGTGCCAGCAGCTTAAGAAACAGGGACACTGAAGCTTTCTTT. Residues: CASSLRNRDTEAFF.

V usage is TRBV5-4 and J usage is TRBJ2-7; D unclear. The CDR3 covers 16 residues. V lost 0 bases to trimming and J lost 0 bases, with 13 bases between them. Germline V gene lookup returns CDR1 SGHNT and CDR2 YYREEE (reference sequence). The CDR3 protein is CASSLDMTLSSYEQYF. The CDR3 coding sequence is TGTGCCAGCAGCTTGGACATGACGTTGAGCTCCTACGAGCAGTACTTC.

This clone was detected once. The chain has TRBV11-3 and TRBJ1-1; D may be TRBD1 (5 bases). Germline-derived CDR1 and CDR2 are SGHNT and YENEEA. The length of the CDR3 is 15 residues. The V end was cut by 5 bases, the J end by 1 base, with 14 bases between. CDR3 bases: TGTGCCAGCAGCGTGGGGGGGGAGACGAACACTGAAGCTTTCTTT. It yields the protein CASSVGGETNTEAFF. The full variable domain, rest sourced from reference TRBV11-3 and TRBJ1-1, is EAGVVQSPRYKIIEKKQPVAFWCNPISGHNTLYWYLQNLGQGPELLIRYENEEAVDDSQLPKDRFSAERLKGVDSTLKIQPAELGDSAVYLCASSVGGETNTEAFFGQGTRLTVV.

For the CDR3, the DNA is TGTGCCAGCAGTTACGAGGGGGGGGTCTACGAGCAGTACTTC. This codes for CASSYEGGVYEQYF. The chain links TRBV6-6 to TRBJ2-7; TRBD2 is a possible D gene (7 bases). The CDR3 has 14 amino acids. Germline V CDR1 and CDR2: MNHNY, SVGAGI (reference sequence). The germline V and J ends were trimmed by 2 bases and 3 bases, with 11 bases remaining between them.

The chain is built from TRBV27 and TRBJ1-1, with unresolved D. The germline CDR1 and CDR2 sequences are MNHEY and SMNVEV (reference sequence). Deletions cut 6 bases from V and 1 base from J, with 12 bases between. There are 14 residues in the CDR3. The CDR3 region is CASSLPPPNTEAFF. DNA for the CDR3: TGTGCCAGCAGCCTCCCACCCCCGAACACTGAAGCTTTCTTT.

In DNA, the CDR3 is TGTGCCAGTTCAAAAGGGATTAATGAAAAACTGTTTTTT. Translated: CASSKGINEKLFF. This chain joins TRBV19 and TRBJ1-4; D is unclear. Germline CDR1 LNHDA, CDR2 SQIVND (reference sequence). Trimming pared 8 bases from V and 4 bases from J, leaving 11 bases between. There are 13 residues in the CDR3.

This sequence joins TRBV29-1 and TRBJ2-3, with 7 positions matching TRBD1. V dropped 5 bases and J dropped 2; count of bases not matched to a gene: 4. The CDR3 loop spans 13 amino acids. Germline loops: CDR1 SQVTM, CDR2 ANQGSEA. The CDR3 spells CSVQGQYTDTQYF. CDR3 nucleotides: TGCAGCGTTCAGGGACAGTACACAGATACGCAGTATTTT.

This clone turned up a few times. The chain recombines TRBV30 with TRBJ1-6, with TRBD1 as a possible D gene (6 bases). Germline V gives CDR1 GTSNPN, CDR2 SVGIG (reference sequence). CDR3 size: 13 residues. Trimming removed 5 bases from V and 8 bases from J, with 13 bases in between. The CDR3 bases are TGTGCCTGGTTAGCGGGGGGCTATTCACCCCTCCACTTT. As protein: CAWLAGGYSPLHF. The full variable domain, completed using reference TRBV30 and TRBJ1-6, is SQTIHQWPATLVQPVGSPLSLECTVEGTSNPNLYWYRQAAGRGLQLLFYSVGIGQISSEVPQNLSASRPQDRQFILSSKKLLLSDSGFYLCAWLAGGYSPLHFGNGTRLTVT.

In nucleotides, the CDR3 is TGTGCCTGGAGCGTTGGGGGCGGGTATGGCTACACCTTC. Translated: CAWSVGGGYGYTF. The rearrangement joins TRBV30 to TRBJ1-2; D perhaps matches TRBD1 (6 bases). The CDR3 is 13 residues long. V lost 3 bases and J 5 bases, leaving 13 bases between the germline ends. The V gene's germline CDR1 is GTSNPN and CDR2 SVGIG (reference sequence).